Listed below are T cell receptor beta chains from one sample, sequenced in a study of neurological immune-mediated disorders. One entry per CDR3 protein results from TCRdb running MiXCR on the 5' RACE reads. The profile covers 40,000 to 45,000 distinct CDR3 sequences, with 9.5% to 15% appearing a single time and about 1.3% taken by the ten largest. The sample comprised PBMCs. These receptors all stem from a female donor in good health. The conserved cysteine and the conserved F or W are not part of the CDR3 here.

TRBJ1-2,15,TRBV5-1,ASSSDGTTTQGYGYT
TRBJ1-5,12,TRBV12-3/TRBV12-4,ASSSRGFDQPQH
TRBJ1-1,12,TRBV5-1,ASSLVGGTTEAF
TRBJ2-7,11,TRBV20-1,SARVSGGYEQY
TRBJ2-5,13,TRBV20-1,SAPGAAGSYETQY
TRBJ1-1,13,TRBV3-1,SSSRGGGINTEAF
TRBJ2-3,13,TRBV5-1,ASSLYSKGADTQY
TRBJ1-1,15,TRBV15,ATSRGRTGLLNIEAF
TRBJ1-3,12,TRBV14,ASARSYSGNTIY
TRBJ1-5,12,TRBV12-3/TRBV12-4,ASSRQGVYQPQH
TRBJ2-7,13,TRBV11-3,ASSLDLYGGYEQY
TRBJ1-2,12,TRBV12-3/TRBV12-4,ASNSQGAKVGYT
TRBJ1-4,11,TRBV30,AWSVWAGEKLF
TRBJ1-1,8,TRBV6-6,ASSATEAF
TRBJ1-1,10,TRBV7-2,ASSARWAEAF
TRBJ2-5,14,TRBV21-1,ASSNIQGDSQETQY
TRBJ2-1,15,TRBV5-1,ASSQNLAGGRGNEQF
TRBJ2-1,12,TRBV5-1,ASSRTGPYNEQF
TRBJ1-1,13,TRBV28,ASKPQTGMNTEAF
TRBJ2-1,13,TRBV20-1,SERAGLAGGDEQF
TRBJ1-6,13,TRBV3-1,ASSPSKMRNSPLH
TRBJ2-7,11,TRBV6-5,ASSSGVTYEQY
TRBJ1-4,17,TRBV21-1,ASSIVRRPKSATNEKLF
TRBJ2-3,11,TRBV7-9,ASSKLNEDTQY
TRBJ2-4,14,TRBV20-1,SAPIGLAGAKNIQY
TRBJ2-1,9,TRBV5-1,ASSLTARQF
TRBJ1-2,11,TRBV20-1,SARTGAPYGYT
TRBJ1-1,14,TRBV3-1,ASSLGAGGAGTETF
TRBJ2-5,13,TRBV20-1,SVETRDFAHDTQY
TRBJ2-5,10,TRBV29-1,SGGDRQETQY
TRBJ2-2,13,TRBV5-1,ASSRGQSNTGELF
TRBJ1-5,10,TRBV12-3/TRBV12-4,ASSGSNQPQH
TRBJ1-1,13,TRBV3-1,ASSRGGGMNTEAF
TRBJ2-7,13,TRBV3-1,ASSQEGRRTYEKY
TRBJ1-1,11,TRBV20-1,SVSDRGRGEAF
TRBJ2-6,14,TRBV7-2,ASSLDGAPGANVLT
TRBJ1-2,12,TRBV20-1,SARDIGRNYGYT
TRBJ1-1,11,TRBV6-6,ASKPGGNTEAF
TRBJ2-7,13,TRBV7-9,ASSHSGQGAHEQY
TRBJ2-2,13,TRBV5-1,ASSKGQQNTGELF
TRBJ2-5,10,TRBV12-3/TRBV12-4,ASPPEGETQY
TRBJ1-6,11,TRBV6-5,ASSPLRGRPLH
TRBJ2-7,12,TRBV2,ASEIAGGSYEQY
TRBJ1-4,14,TRBV5-1,ASSFEGSISNEKLF
TRBJ2-1,13,TRBV5-1,ASSPAGQGYNEQF
TRBJ2-3,12,TRBV2,AREAGGPTDTQY
TRBJ1-3,14,TRBV6-6,ASSYSGTGLGNTIY
TRBJ1-1,12,TRBV18,VNSPLGGGTEAF
TRBJ2-5,14,TRBV5-1,ASSLGSSGVRETQY
TRBJ2-5,14,TRBV5-1,ASSTGQPGEEGTQY
TRBJ2-1,12,TRBV12-3/TRBV12-4,ASSFRAGPNEQF
TRBJ1-4,11,TRBV18,ASSLDSNEKLF
TRBJ2-1,11,TRBV20-1,SRVGGGLGEQF
TRBJ1-1,11,TRBV5-1,ASSAGQTNEAF
TRBJ2-7,15,TRBV20-1,SARDPGGAFSGYKQY
TRBJ2-7,12,TRBV27,AGSRVGSSYKQY